This entry lists 22 T cell receptor beta chains sequenced from one sample in a study of T-cell memory formation after mild COVID-19. TCRdb re-analysed the 5' RACE reads in MiXCR, keeping a single row per CDR3 protein. The table lists roughly 340,000 distinct CDR3 sequences, more than 15% of them singletons. Sequencing was performed on PBMCs or a T cell subset sorted from them (not recorded which). The receptors derive from a man in his late teens or twenties who had mild COVID-19 (a few samples of this study predate the infection). Cell type and time point are not known.

This clonotype was recorded at least ten times. This chain links TRBV5-1 with TRBJ2-5, with a possible D match to TRBD1 (6 bases). The V gene's germline CDR1 is SGHRS and CDR2 YFSETQ. The CDR3 runs to 14 residues. V shed 7 bases and J shed 2 bases, with 15 bases lying between them. DNA for the CDR3: TGCGCCAGCGGGAACGGACAGACTCAAGAGACCCAGTACTTC. Translating gives CASGNGQTQETQYF.

This clonotype was detected only a few times. J is TRBJ2-1 and V is TRBV27; TRBD1 is a possible D gene (5 bases). This CDR3 spans 14 amino acids. Per the germline V gene, CDR1 is MNHEY and CDR2 is SMNVEV (reference sequence). Trimming left V 8 bases short and J 2 bases short, with 13 bases between. The CDR3 spells CASAAGSAYNEQFF. Written as DNA, the CDR3 is TGTGCCAGCGCTGCAGGGTCGGCCTACAATGAGCAGTTCTTC.

This clonotype came up a few times. CDR3 loop: CASSARPGSHNEQFF. The CDR3, as DNA: TGTGCCAGCAGCGCAAGGCCCGGCTCGCACAATGAGCAGTTCTTC. This chain connects TRBV7-3 to TRBJ2-1; no clear D. This CDR3 is 15 amino acids long. In germline, CDR1 is SGHTA, CDR2 FQGTGA. The V end was cut by 5 bases, the J end by 5 bases, with 16 bases between.

This clonotype has a count of ten or more. The rearrangement joins TRBV6-2 or TRBV6-3 to TRBJ2-2, with D perhaps matching TRBD1 (7 bases). Trimming stripped 4 bases from V and 7 bases from J, with 13 bases between. The CDR3 loop spans 14 amino acids. Germline CDR1 and CDR2: MNHEY and SVGEGT. The CDR3: CASSSQGGIGELFF. CDR3 nucleotide sequence: TGTGCCAGCAGTTCCCAGGGGGGCATCGGGGAGCTGTTTTTT.

The chain recombines TRBV5-8 with TRBJ2-6; D gene uncertain. The germline V gene encodes CDR1 SGHTS and CDR2 YDEGEE. V was shortened by 0 bases and J by 0 bases, with 13 bases between the two germline ends. The CDR3 runs to 18 residues. The CDR3 DNA reads as TGTGCCAGCAGCTTGGTTTACAGACGCAGCTCTGGGGCCAACGTCCTGACTTTC. Amino acid sequence: CASSLVYRRSSGANVLTF.

This clonotype was detected many times. The chain is built from TRBV4-1 and TRBJ1-2; D is undetermined. Trimming removed 1 base from V and 5 bases from J, with 11 bases in between. Germline V CDR1 and CDR2: MGHRA, YSYEKL. The CDR3 length is 14 residues. The CDR3 DNA sequence: TGCGCCAGCAGCCAAGTAAGGACGGGTTATGGCTACACCTTC. Its protein product is CASSQVRTGYGYTF.

This clonotype was seen a handful of times. The CDR3 DNA follows: TGCAGCGTTAGGTGGGACACAGATACGCAGTATTTT. Translated, it gives CSVRWDTDTQYF. This chain uses TRBV29-1 with TRBJ2-3; no clear D. Trimming left V 5 bases short and J 2 bases short, with 8 bases between. The CDR3 loop spans 12 amino acids. CDR1 and CDR2 (germline): SQVTM, ANQGSEA.

V and J are TRBV12-3 or TRBV12-4 and TRBJ2-3; 8 bases agree with TRBD2. V lost 5 bases and J lost 1; bases outside the gene matches: 8. This CDR3 is built from 16 residues. CDR3 region: CASSQGRGGRTDTQYF. Here the CDR3 DNA reads TGTGCCAGCAGTCAGGGACGGGGGGGGCGCACAGATACGCAGTATTTT.

This clonotype was detected a few times. The chain is built from TRBV20-1 and TRBJ2-7, with no clear D. V shed 3 bases and J shed 2 bases, with 11 bases lying between them. The CDR3 length is 13 residues. The germline V gene has CDR1 DFQATT and CDR2 SNEGSKA (reference sequence). The CDR3 loop reads CSASLPDTYEQYF. CDR3 coding DNA: TGCAGTGCTAGCCTTCCTGACACCTACGAGCAGTACTTC.

This clonotype showed up just a few times. J is TRBJ1-3 and V is TRBV7-9; no clear D gene. Germline lookup yields CDR1 SEHNR and CDR2 FQNEAQ (reference sequence). This CDR3 region has 14 residues. V was pared by 4 bases and J by 0 bases, with 7 bases between. CDR3 loop: CASSSNLSGNTIYF. The CDR3 coding sequence is TGTGCCAGCAGCTCAAACCTCTCTGGAAACACCATATATTTT.

This clonotype has at least ten counts. This sequence joins TRBV4-1 and TRBJ2-7, with a tentative D call TRBD2 (5 bases). The CDR3 is 15 residues long. Germline V lookup: CDR1 MGHRA, CDR2 YSYEKL. Trimming shortened V by 3 bases and J by 5 bases, and 17 bases separated the two germline ends. CDR3 loop: CASSQEPGNHDEQYF. In DNA, the CDR3 is TGCGCCAGCAGCCAGGAACCGGGAAACCACGACGAGCAGTACTTC.

V gene TRBV5-1 combines with J gene TRBJ2-6, with a possible D match to TRBD1 (5 bases). Germline V lookup: CDR1 SGHRS, CDR2 YFSETQ. This CDR3 region has 18 residues. Trimming shortened V by 1 base and J by 0 bases, and 14 bases separated the two germline ends. CDR3 sequence (DNA): TGCGCCAGCAGCTTGAGACAGAATACCTACTCTGGGGCCAACGTCCTGACTTTC. Translated: CASSLRQNTYSGANVLTF.

This clonotype was picked up a small number of times. The chain has TRBV4-2 and TRBJ1-3; D is unresolved. The CDR3 is 14 residues long. Germline CDR1 and CDR2: LGHNA and YNFKEQ. The ends were cut back, 0 bases at V and 11 bases at J, with 14 bases in the middle. CDR3 bases: TGTGCCAGCAGCCAAGAGCCCGTTGGATGGGCCATATATTTT. Encoded protein: CASSQEPVGWAIYF.

This clonotype was found a few times. This chain connects TRBV6-2 or TRBV6-3 to TRBJ2-3; D gene ambiguous. CDR1 MNHEY and CDR2 SVGEGT come from the germline V gene. This CDR3 comprises 16 residues. Between the trimmed V and J ends, which lost 0 bases and 1 base, there was a span of 11 bases. CDR3 protein: CASSYSSQTGTDTQYF. The CDR3 DNA follows: TGTGCCAGCAGTTACTCGTCGCAGACTGGCACAGATACGCAGTATTTT.

The chain has TRBV11-2 and TRBJ1-1; D may be TRBD1 (5 bases). The V gene lost 3 bases and the J gene lost 4 bases, with 12 bases spanning the gap. Germline V gives CDR1 SGHAT, CDR2 FQNNGV. This CDR3 has 14 amino acids. DNA of the CDR3: TGTGCCAGCAGCTTCAACAGGATGGGCACTGAAGCTTTCTTT. Protein: CASSFNRMGTEAFF. The entire variable domain, with the rest obtained from reference TRBV11-2 and TRBJ1-1, is as follows: EAGVAQSPRYKIIEKRQSVAFWCNPISGHATLYWYQQILGQGPKLLIQFQNNGVVDDSQLPKDRFSAERLKGVDSTLKIQPAKLEDSAVYLCASSFNRMGTEAFFGQGTRLTVV.

This clonotype has only a few counts. As DNA, the CDR3 is TGTGCCAGCAGCTTTACCCTGAGCAATGAGCAGTTCTTC. It yields the protein CASSFTLSNEQFF. The rearrangement uses TRBV7-3 and TRBJ2-1; D gene uncertain. Trimming removed 3 bases from V and 6 bases from J, with 9 bases in between. Looked up from germline, CDR1 is SGHTA and CDR2 is FQGTGA. The CDR3 covers 13 residues.

J is TRBJ1-2 and V is TRBV9; maybe TRBD1 (5 bases). The CDR3 sequence is 15 residues long. Trimming took 3 bases from V and 8 from J, leaving 20 bases between them. From germline, CDR1 is SGDLS and CDR2 YYNGEE. Here the CDR3 DNA reads TGTGCCAGCAGCGCGCCCTCCTCGGGGGGAGGCGGCTACACCTTC. It specifies CASSAPSSGGGGYTF.

The rearrangement links TRBV7-9 to TRBJ2-4, with no clear D. Germline CDR1 SEHNR, CDR2 FQNEAQ (reference sequence). The germline V and J ends were trimmed by 3 bases and 3 bases, with 9 bases remaining between them. This CDR3 has 14 residues. CDR3 coding DNA: TGTGCCAGCAGCTTCGCTCAGAACAAAAACATTCAGTACTTC. Translation: CASSFAQNKNIQYF.

CDR3 region: CSVNGQGGRETQYF. CDR3 in DNA: TGCAGCGTTAACGGACAGGGAGGCAGGGAGACCCAGTACTTC. The V and J genes are TRBV29-1 and TRBJ2-5; 8 bases align to TRBD1. CDR3 length: 14 residues. Looked up from germline, CDR1 is SQVTM and CDR2 is ANQGSEA. V was pared by 5 bases and J by 5 bases, with 10 bases of the junction left unmatched.

This clonotype has a handful of counts. V usage is TRBV5-1 and J usage is TRBJ2-5; perhaps D is TRBD1 or TRBD2 (5 bases each). Trimming took 1 base from V and 5 from J, leaving 15 bases between them. CDR3 length: 15 amino acids. Germline loops: CDR1 SGHRS, CDR2 YFSETQ. CDR3 amino acids: CASSLLAGSVETQYF. In nucleotides, the CDR3 is TGCGCCAGCAGCTTGTTGGCAGGGAGTGTCGAGACCCAGTACTTC.

This clonotype was recorded many times. The CDR3 spells CASSQGQPSTDTQYF. CDR3 coding DNA: TGTGCCAGCAGCCAGGGACAGCCTAGCACAGATACGCAGTATTTT. This chain connects TRBV5-6 to TRBJ2-3, with 7 bases that match TRBD1. With 4 bases clipped from V and 0 bases from J, the junction kept 5 bases outside the gene matches. Germline-derived CDR1 and CDR2 are SGHDT and YYEEEE. There are 15 residues in the CDR3.

V is TRBV2 and J is TRBJ1-2, with D maybe TRBD1 (6 bases). The CDR3 contains 12 residues. Germline V gene lookup returns CDR1 SNHLY and CDR2 FYNNEI. Trimming pared 7 bases from V and 8 bases from J, leaving 14 bases between. CDR3 DNA: TGTGCCAGCACATCGACGGGACAAGGCTACACCTTC. Translated: CASTSTGQGYTF.